This TCR beta chain derives from a study of OX40 agonist ivuxolimab in advanced cancers. This clone was counted a few times. CDR1 is GTSNPN and CDR2 is SVGIG in the germline V gene (reference sequence). The CDR3 has 15 residues. The ends were cut back, 2 bases at V and 5 bases at J, with 16 bases in the middle. Measured with immunoSEQ multiplex PCR; TCRdb has only the in-frame clones, and not every one. The table shows over 75,000 clones, with about nine tenths occurring only once. The chain joins TRBV30 to TRBJ2-1; D possibly corresponds to TRBD2 (6 bases). Sample: CD4+ or CD8+ T cells sorted from blood, taken in a trial of the OX40 agonist ivuxolimab. The TCR originated in an adult with an advanced solid tumor such as melanoma, head and neck, liver or kidney cancer. CDR3 amino acids: CAWSLIWGLHNEQFF. CDR3 nucleotide sequence: TGTGCCTGGAGTCTCATCTGGGGACTCCACAATGAGCAGTTCTTC.